One sample yielded the 30 T cell receptor beta chains listed below, sequenced in a study of cytomegalovirus exposure and HLA in healthy donors. Data came from immunoSEQ multiplex PCR; TCRdb stores just in-frame clones and leaves some out. The sample lists 250,000 to 300,000 clones, 90% seen once, with less than 0.4% in the top ten. The sequenced sample consisted of PBMCs. The receptor set was obtained from a woman under 30 in good health and CMV-seronegative.

The V gene is TRBV6-4, the J gene TRBJ2-3, with 8 bases matching TRBD1. V shed 2 bases and J 6 bases; nucleotides not matched to a gene: 7. The CDR3 spans 15 residues. CDR1 and CDR2 from the germline V gene are MRHNA and SNTAGT. The CDR3 loop is CASSDGQGRADTQYF. The CDR3 bases are TGTGCCAGCAGTGACGGACAGGGTCGTGCGGATACGCAGTATTTT.

The chain links TRBV7-2 to TRBJ2-5; a weak D match, TRBD1 (6 bases). The CDR3 totals 15 residues. Per the germline V gene, CDR1 is SGHTA and CDR2 is FQGNSA. The ends were cut back, 1 base at V and 2 bases at J, with 11 bases in the middle. CDR3: CASSLVRGWQETQYF. The CDR3 DNA sequence: TGTGCCAGCAGCTTAGTTAGGGGGTGGCAAGAGACCCAGTACTTC.

This clone was seen more than once but under ten times. The genes are TRBV28 and TRBJ2-3, with D hard to call. Trimming removed 3 bases from V and 6 bases from J, with 4 bases in between. CDR1 is MDHEN and CDR2 is SYDVKM in the germline V gene. The CDR3 totals 11 residues. The CDR3 loop is CASSLSDTQYF. The CDR3 region has the DNA TGTGCCAGCAGTTTGTCGGATACGCAGTATTTT.

The chain links TRBV4-3 to TRBJ1-4; 7 positions match TRBD1. CDR1 LGHNA and CDR2 YSLEER come from the germline V gene. Germline trimming cut 0 bases from V and 4 bases from J; bases unmatched to any gene: 2. The CDR3 totals 15 residues. Written as DNA, the CDR3 is TGCGCCAGCAGCCAAGAAGGACAGGATAATGAAAAACTGTTTTTT. Protein product: CASSQEGQDNEKLFF.

The chain recombines TRBV5-1 with TRBJ2-2, with TRBD2 identical over 7 bases. The CDR3 sequence is 13 residues long. The V gene end was trimmed by 4 bases and the J gene end by 6 bases; junction bases not matched to a gene: 3. CDR1 and CDR2 (germline): SGHRS, YFSETQ. The CDR3 nucleotides read TGCGCCAGCAGCCCCCGGGGGGCCGGGGAGCTGTTTTTT. Its protein is CASSPRGAGELFF.

The V and J genes are TRBV18 and TRBJ2-3, with TRBD2 matching over 8 bases. This CDR3 region has 16 residues. The J segment lost 6 bases and the V segment lost 2 bases, leaving 10 bases of the junction unmatched. Germline lookup yields CDR1 KGHSH and CDR2 LQKENI. The CDR3 DNA follows: TGTGCCAGCTCACCATCACAGTTAATAGCGGGGGATACGCAGTATTTT. Protein product: CASSPSQLIAGDTQYF.

V and J are TRBV2 and TRBJ2-5, with D possibly being TRBD1 (6 bases). CDR1 and CDR2 (germline): SNHLY, FYNNEI. The CDR3 extends over 12 amino acids. The V end was cut by 10 bases, the J end by 4 bases, with 13 bases between. The CDR3 nucleotides are TGTGCCAACTTACAGGGTCGAGAGACCCAGTACTTC. Amino acid sequence: CANLQGRETQYF.

This chain links TRBV28 with TRBJ1-6; TRBD1 matches 7 bases. The CDR3 has 16 residues. J gave up 6 bases and V 8 bases, and 13 bases lay outside the gene matches. The germline V gene encodes CDR1 MDHEN and CDR2 SYDVKM. In DNA, the CDR3 is TGTGCCAGCGATTCGACAGGGACCCTTTTTAATTCACCCCTCCACTTT. Its translation is CASDSTGTLFNSPLHF.

This chain joins TRBV28 and TRBJ2-2, with D hard to call. The CDR3 contains 13 residues. V lost 5 bases and J lost 2, with 6 bases in between. The germline CDR1 and CDR2 sequences are MDHEN and SYDVKM. The CDR3 nucleotides read TGTGCCAGCAGTCCGACTAACACCGGGGAGCTGTTTTTT. Its protein is CASSPTNTGELFF.

The chain carries TRBV5-1 and TRBJ2-3; 14 bases align to TRBD2. The V and J ends lost 4 bases and 1 base, in that order; junction bases with no gene match: 5. Germline V lookup: CDR1 SGHRS, CDR2 YFSETQ. The CDR3 totals 17 residues. CDR3 sequence reads: CASSSWTSGGRTDTQYF. The CDR3 nucleotides are TGCGCCAGCAGCAGCTGGACTAGCGGGGGGCGCACAGATACGCAGTATTTT.

This chain uses TRBV6-5 with TRBJ2-1; possibly TRBD1 for D (5 bases). V gave up 2 bases and J gave up 6 bases, with 5 bases separating them. Germline CDR1 MNHEY, CDR2 SVGAGI. CDR3 length: 12 residues. The CDR3 nucleotides are TGTGCCAGCAGTTACCAGGGCAATGAGCAGTTCTTC. Amino acids: CASSYQGNEQFF.

This sequence joins TRBV5-1 and TRBJ1-1, with TRBD1 as a possible D gene (5 bases). Germline values: CDR1 SGHRS, CDR2 YFSETQ. This CDR3 spans 15 amino acids. V dropped 1 base and J dropped 2 bases, with 12 bases sitting between them. The CDR3, as DNA: TGCGCCAGCAGCTTGTTTCAGGGCCCAAACACTGAAGCTTTCTTT. This codes for CASSLFQGPNTEAFF.

The chain joins TRBV6-1 to TRBJ2-5; 7 bases are a match to TRBD2. In germline, CDR1 is MNHNS, CDR2 SASEGT. The CDR3 runs to 14 residues. J lost 5 bases, V lost 7 bases, and 10 bases had no gene match. CDR3 amino acids: CASMGGELWETQYF. For the CDR3, the DNA is TGTGCCAGCATGGGGGGGGAGTTATGGGAGACCCAGTACTTC.

This clone was counted a single time. This rearrangement joins TRBV6-5 to TRBJ2-5; D call uncertain. Deletions cut 5 bases from V and 2 bases from J, with 12 bases between. CDR1 is MNHEY, CDR2 SVGAGI, per germline. The CDR3 length is 14 residues. The CDR3 DNA reads as TGTGCCAGCAGTACAGAAACAACTCAAGAGACCCAGTACTTC. This translates into CASSTETTQETQYF.

The chain links TRBV7-2 to TRBJ2-1; the D gene is possibly TRBD2 (7 bases). The length of the CDR3 is 12 residues. Trimming left V 4 bases short and J 14 bases short, with 15 bases between. Germline CDR1 SGHTA, CDR2 FQGNSA. CDR3 in DNA: TGTGCCAGCAGCTATTACGGGGGGCCGGAGTTCTTC. Encoded protein: CASSYYGGPEFF.

The chain recombines TRBV5-4 with TRBJ1-4; TRBD1 matches at 7 bases. CDR3 length: 14 amino acids. CDR1 is SGHNT and CDR2 is YYREEE in the germline V gene (reference sequence). With V trimmed by 4 bases and J by 6 bases, 6 bases remained unmatched. Here the CDR3 reads CASSLDRAHEKLFF. The CDR3 bases are TGTGCCAGCAGCCTAGACAGGGCCCATGAAAAACTGTTTTTT.

This sequence joins TRBV19 and TRBJ2-3; 7 bases fit TRBD1. The CDR3 extends over 13 amino acids. Unmatched junction bases numbered 3, after V lost 3 bases and J lost 6 bases. Germline V gives CDR1 LNHDA, CDR2 SQIVND (reference sequence). DNA of the CDR3: TGTGCCAGTAGTATCAGGGGGAAGGATACGCAGTATTTT. It encodes CASSIRGKDTQYF. The full variable domain, with the rest looked up from reference TRBV19 and TRBJ2-3, is DGGITQSPKYLFRKEGQNVTLSCEQNLNHDAMYWYRQDPGQGLRLIYYSQIVNDFQKGDIAEGYSVSREKKESFPLTVTSAQKNPTAFYLCASSIRGKDTQYFGPGTRLTVL.

Here the CDR3 reads CASSFSALGLASYEQYF. CDR3 DNA: TGCGCCAGCAGCTTTTCTGCATTAGGGCTAGCATCATACGAGCAGTACTTC. The rearrangement uses TRBV5-1 and TRBJ2-7, with D possibly TRBD2 on 5 matching bases. The V end was cut by 2 bases, the J end by 4 bases, with 22 bases between. This CDR3 has 17 amino acids. CDR1 SGHRS and CDR2 YFSETQ come from the germline V gene.

This chain joins TRBV7-9 and TRBJ2-7; 7 bases map to TRBD1. The germline V gene has CDR1 SEHNR and CDR2 FQNEAQ (reference sequence). V shed 5 bases, J shed 2 bases, and the junction held 9 bases outside the gene matches. This CDR3 has 15 residues. The CDR3 coding sequence is TGTGCCAGCAGCCCACCGACAGGGCTCACCTACGAGCAGTACTTC. Amino acids: CASSPPTGLTYEQYF.

The rearrangement links TRBV14 to TRBJ1-4, with TRBD1 matching 9 bases. Germline CDR1 SGHDN, CDR2 FVKESK. The J segment lost 8 bases and the V segment lost 4 bases, leaving 8 bases of the junction unmatched. This CDR3 contains 15 residues. The CDR3 sequence is CASSLVGTGLEKLFF. DNA of the CDR3: TGTGCCAGCAGCCTCGTAGGGACAGGGCTCGAAAAACTGTTTTTT.

The J gene is TRBJ2-1, the V gene TRBV7-2; 10 bases fit TRBD1. The ends lost 4 bases at V and 7 bases at J; junction bases unmatched: 7. The CDR3 is made up of 15 amino acids. Per the germline V gene, CDR1 is SGHTA and CDR2 is FQGNSA. The CDR3 DNA is TGTGCCAGCAGCTCTGACAGGGGGCGCGTGAATGAGCAGTTCTTC. This codes for CASSSDRGRVNEQFF.

The chain couples TRBV6-5 to TRBJ2-7; TRBD1 matches 10 bases. Germline-derived CDR1 and CDR2 are MNHEY and SVGAGI. V was clipped by 2 bases and J by 5 bases; unmatched bases: 0. This CDR3 has 13 residues. The CDR3 reads CASSYGQGDEQYV. The CDR3 DNA sequence: TGTGCCAGCAGTTACGGACAGGGGGACGAGCAGTACGTC.

This rearrangement joins TRBV28 to TRBJ1-6, with D unresolved. Trimming took 3 bases from V and 8 from J, leaving 11 bases between them. CDR3 length: 14 amino acids. Per germline, CDR1 MDHEN and CDR2 SYDVKM. CDR3 DNA sequence: TGTGCCAGCAGTTTGGCCGGGGAGGATTCACCCCTCCACTTT. It codes for CASSLAGEDSPLHF.

The rearrangement uses TRBV27 and TRBJ1-5; a weak D match, TRBD1 (6 bases). Germline V CDR1 and CDR2: MNHEY, SMNVEV (reference sequence). Trimming pared 4 bases from V and 2 bases from J, leaving 15 bases between. CDR3 length equals 16 residues. The CDR3 is CASSSPGVPGNQPQHF. CDR3 nucleotide sequence: TGTGCCAGCAGTTCACCAGGGGTTCCTGGCAATCAGCCCCAGCATTTT.

The CDR3 DNA reads TGTGCCAGCAGCACCCGACAGGGGGCTAGTGAGCAGTACGTC. This sequence encodes CASSTRQGASEQYV. The genes are TRBV13 and TRBJ2-7; 10 bases agree with TRBD1. Germline-derived CDR1 and CDR2 are PRHDT and FYEKMQ (reference sequence). The junction had 8 bases not matched to a gene; V was cut back by 5 bases and J by 7 bases. This CDR3 is 14 amino acids long.

This chain connects TRBV7-3 to TRBJ2-1; TRBD2 might be the D (7 bases). CDR3 length equals 18 residues. Per germline, CDR1 SGHTA and CDR2 FQGTGA. V gave up 5 bases and J gave up 4 bases, with 24 bases separating them. The DNA for the CDR3 is TGTGCCAGCAGCCCATACATCCCTAGGGGGGGCTTATACAATGAGCAGTTCTTC. It encodes CASSPYIPRGGLYNEQFF.

The chain combines TRBV5-6 with TRBJ1-6; D perhaps matches TRBD1 (5 bases). The CDR3 loop spans 18 amino acids. Between the trimmed V and J ends, which lost 5 bases and 5 bases, there was a span of 23 bases. Germline lookup yields CDR1 SGHDT and CDR2 YYEEEE. The CDR3 bases are TGTGCCAGCAGATTCGGGGGGATCGTAAACTTGGATAATTCACCCCTCCACTTT. This sequence encodes CASRFGGIVNLDNSPLHF. The complete variable domain, with remaining parts taken from reference TRBV5-6 and TRBJ1-6, reads DAGVTQSPTHLIKTRGQQVTLRCSPKSGHDTVSWYQQALGQGPQFIFQYYEEEERQRGNFPDRFSGHQFPNYSSELNVNALLLGDSALYLCASRFGGIVNLDNSPLHFGNGTRLTVT.

This clone was counted between two and nine times. This chain joins TRBV11-2 and TRBJ1-2; unclear D gene. CDR3 length equals 13 residues. CDR1 SGHAT and CDR2 FQNNGV come from the germline V gene. The V and J ends lost 2 bases and 6 bases respectively, with 10 bases between them. This chain's CDR3 is CASSLTGSHGYTF. For the CDR3, the DNA is TGTGCCAGCAGCTTAACCGGGTCTCATGGCTACACCTTC.

The V gene is TRBV28, the J gene TRBJ2-7; possibly TRBD2 for D (6 bases). CDR3 length equals 16 residues. Germline V lookup: CDR1 MDHEN, CDR2 SYDVKM. V lost 4 bases and J lost 0, with 16 bases in between. This CDR3 is CASSSAGTESSYEQYV. CDR3 DNA: TGTGCCAGCAGTTCCGCCGGGACTGAGAGCTCCTACGAGCAGTACGTC.

The gene calls are TRBV21-1 and TRBJ1-2. TRBV21-1 is shown as a pseudogene. The length of the CDR3 is 15 residues. The CDR3 loop is CASRHRGLESHGNTF. The DNA for the CDR3 is TGTGCCAGCCGCCACCGCGGTCTAGAATCCCATGGCAACACCTTC.